This entry lists 31 T cell receptor beta chains sequenced from one sample in a study of T-cell memory formation after mild COVID-19. Each CDR3 protein gets one entry after TCRdb re-called the 5' RACE reads with MiXCR. The profile covers 450,000 or so distinct CDR3 sequences, with around 19% appearing a single time and 8.4% taken by the ten largest. The sequencing input was PBMCs or a T cell subset sorted from them (not recorded which). These receptors were obtained from an adult woman who had mild COVID-19 (a few samples of this study predate the infection). Cell type and time point are not known.

The chain couples TRBV15 to TRBJ2-1; possibly TRBD1 or TRBD2 for D (5 bases each). Trimming pared 2 bases from V and 7 bases from J, leaving 9 bases between. The CDR3 runs to 13 residues. Germline assignment: CDR1 LNHNV and CDR2 YYDKDF (reference sequence). The CDR3 sequence is CATSRREGNEQFF. CDR3 sequence (DNA): TGTGCCACCAGCAGACGTGAGGGGAATGAGCAGTTCTTC.

The V gene is TRBV7-9, the J gene TRBJ2-1, with 9 nucleotides matching TRBD1. Germline V lookup: CDR1 SEHNR, CDR2 FQNEAQ (reference sequence). The CDR3 runs 16 residues. The V gene end was trimmed by 5 bases and the J gene end by 4 bases; junction bases not matched to a gene: 9. The CDR3 coding sequence is TGTGCCAGCAGCGGAAGGACAGGGGATAGTTACAATGAGCAGTTCTTC. Protein sequence: CASSGRTGDSYNEQFF.

As regards this clonotype: At one end the junction does not follow the germline gene, possibly because of a read error. This chain joins TRBV7-7 and TRBJ1-1; D is unclear. Germline V lookup: CDR1 SSHAT, CDR2 FNYEAQ (reference sequence). The CDR3 is 14 amino acids. The CDR3 loop is CASSPLVSYTEAFF. The CDR3 region has the DNA TGTGCTAGCAGCCCGCTGGTCTCTTACACTGAAGCTTTCTTT.

This clonotype was recorded a few times. The V and J genes are TRBV19 and TRBJ2-7; D is perhaps TRBD2 (5 bases). V was clipped by 4 bases and J by 1 base, with 8 bases between them. Germline V gene data show CDR1 as LNHDA and CDR2 as SQIVND (reference sequence). The CDR3 totals 13 residues. CDR3 in DNA: TGTGCCAGTAGTACCGGGGTATCCTACGAGCAGTACTTC. It codes for CASSTGVSYEQYF.

CDR3 in amino acids: CASSQSLDSSYEQYF. CDR3 DNA: TGTGCCAGCAGCCAAAGCTTGGACAGCTCCTACGAGCAGTACTTC. The rearrangement uses TRBV4-2 and TRBJ2-7, with D perhaps TRBD1 (6 bases). This CDR3 spans 15 amino acids. V lost 2 bases and J lost 0, with 11 bases in between. Germline-derived CDR1 and CDR2 are LGHNA and YNFKEQ.

This clonotype was counted a few times. The chain has TRBV30 and TRBJ2-2; D gene ambiguous. The CDR3 loop spans 12 amino acids. Germline V gene data show CDR1 as GTSNPN and CDR2 as SVGIG (reference sequence). Between the trimmed V and J ends, which lost 0 bases and 3 bases, there was a span of 2 bases. Written as DNA, the CDR3 is TGTGCCTGGAGTGTACACACCGGGGAGCTGTTTTTT. It is translated as CAWSVHTGELFF.

The chain couples TRBV5-1 to TRBJ2-3, with D possibly being TRBD1 (6 bases). With 6 bases removed from V and 4 bases from J, the gap between germline ends came to 18 bases. This CDR3 spans 15 amino acids. Looked up from germline, CDR1 is SGHRS and CDR2 is YFSETQ. The CDR3 DNA is TGCGCCAGCACGCCTGAGAACCCAGGGGCAGATACGCAGTATTTT. Translation: CASTPENPGADTQYF.

This clonotype was observed a handful of times. This chain connects TRBV30 to TRBJ2-1; the match to TRBD2 covers 7 bases. The CDR3 spans 13 residues. In germline, CDR1 is GTSNPN, CDR2 SVGIG (reference sequence). J gave up 2 bases and V 4 bases, and 2 bases lay outside the gene matches. CDR3 sequence: CAWTSGPYNEQFF. The CDR3 DNA sequence: TGTGCCTGGACTAGCGGTCCCTACAATGAGCAGTTCTTC. The variable domain in full, completed from reference TRBV30 and TRBJ2-1, reads SQTIHQWPATLVQPVGSPLSLECTVEGTSNPNLYWYRQAAGRGLQLLFYSVGIGQISSEVPQNLSASRPQDRQFILSSKKLLLSDSGFYLCAWTSGPYNEQFFGPGTRLTVL.

This rearrangement joins TRBV24-1 to TRBJ1-2; D might be TRBD1 (5 bases). The germline V gene has CDR1 KGHDR and CDR2 SFDVKD. CDR3 size: 11 residues. V was cut by 9 bases and J by 10 bases, with 14 bases left in between. CDR3 bases: TGTGCCACCCGGGGCGACTCGAACTACACCTTC. Its translation: CATRGDSNYTF.

The chain couples TRBV5-1 to TRBJ1-2; D is possibly TRBD1 (5 bases). V was cut by 6 bases and J by 8 bases, with 23 bases left in between. The CDR3 length is 15 residues. Germline CDR1 is SGHRS and CDR2 is YFSETQ. DNA for the CDR3: TGCGCCAGCAAGGTTGGAACAGGACTTTTCGGGGGCTACACCTTC. Amino acids: CASKVGTGLFGGYTF.

This clonotype has a count of ten or more. The V call is TRBV12-3 or TRBV12-4, the J call TRBJ2-7, with TRBD2 matching 9 bases. Germline trimming cut 2 bases from V and 7 bases from J; bases unmatched to any gene: 15. CDR3 length: 17 residues. The CDR3 loop reads CASSLPPTSGWKVEQYF. Here the CDR3 DNA reads TGTGCCAGCAGTTTACCACCCACTAGCGGGTGGAAAGTGGAGCAGTACTTC.

This clonotype has just a few counts. The CDR3 nucleotides read TGCAGTGCTCGACTTAGGCCCTCGGGTGGCTACACCTTC. Protein product: CSARLRPSGGYTF. The V call is TRBV20-1, the J call TRBJ1-2; D is unclear. Germline-derived CDR1 and CDR2 are DFQATT and SNEGSKA (reference sequence). V dropped 5 bases and J dropped 7 bases, with 17 bases sitting between them. CDR3 size: 13 residues.

V is TRBV7-3 and J is TRBJ2-5; no firm D call. Trimming cost V 3 bases and J 5 bases, with 10 bases left between them. From germline, CDR1 is SGHTA and CDR2 FQGTGA. The length of the CDR3 is 13 residues. The CDR3 loop is CASSLAPGETQYF. DNA of the CDR3: TGTGCCAGCAGCTTGGCCCCCGGGGAGACCCAGTACTTC.

This clonotype was detected only a few times. The gene calls are TRBV10-3 and TRBJ2-7, with TRBD1 matching over 7 bases. This CDR3 has 14 amino acids. V lost 4 bases and J lost 0; bases outside the gene matches: 3. The germline V gene encodes CDR1 ENHRY and CDR2 SYGVKD. CDR3 DNA sequence: TGTGCCATCAGTGGGACAGGAGGCTCCTACGAGCAGTACTTC. This encodes CAISGTGGSYEQYF.

This clonotype appeared many times. In DNA form, the CDR3 reads TGTGCCAGCAGCGTAGCCAGGAACACCGGGGAGCTGTTTTTT. The encoded protein is CASSVARNTGELFF. The chain uses TRBV9 and TRBJ2-2; D remains ambiguous. The germline V and J ends were trimmed by 0 bases and 1 base, with 4 bases remaining between them. Germline V gives CDR1 SGDLS, CDR2 YYNGEE. The CDR3 contains 14 residues.

V usage is TRBV5-1 and J usage is TRBJ2-7, with TRBD2 matching 13 bases. V lost 4 bases and J lost 7; bases outside the gene matches: 14. CDR3 length: 17 residues. Germline CDR1 reads SGHRS; CDR2 reads YFSETQ. CDR3 amino acids: CASSRGLAGANVGEQYF. CDR3 in DNA: TGCGCCAGCAGCCGCGGACTAGCGGGAGCTAACGTCGGGGAGCAGTACTTC.

A few counts support this clonotype. CDR3 residues: CASSPGPRANEQFF. As DNA, the CDR3 is TGTGCCAGCAGCCCGGGTCCCCGGGCCAATGAGCAGTTCTTC. The chain carries TRBV7-9 and TRBJ2-1; no firm D call. V was shortened by 5 bases and J by 6 bases, with 14 bases between the two germline ends. This CDR3 is built from 14 residues. Germline V lookup: CDR1 SEHNR, CDR2 FQNEAQ (reference sequence).

The chain links TRBV24-1 to TRBJ1-5; 8 positions agree with TRBD1. After removal of 4 bases from V and 4 bases from J, the junction contained 2 bases not matched to a gene. The CDR3 covers 14 residues. Germline CDR1 is KGHDR and CDR2 is SFDVKD. This CDR3 reads CATSEGTGNQPQHF. In DNA, the CDR3 is TGTGCCACCAGTGAGGGGACAGGTAATCAGCCCCAGCATTTT.

This clonotype has at least ten counts. The V gene is TRBV20-1, the J gene TRBJ2-5, with 8 bases lining up with TRBD1. With 3 bases clipped from V and 4 bases from J, the junction kept 7 bases outside the gene matches. The CDR3 covers 14 residues. Germline V gene sequence: CDR1 DFQATT, CDR2 SNEGSKA (reference sequence). CDR3 coding DNA: TGCAGTGCTAGGACAGGGGAGGTGCGAGAGACCCAGTACTTC. Translating it yields CSARTGEVRETQYF.

This rearrangement joins TRBV25-1 to TRBJ2-7, with D possibly matching TRBD2 (5 bases). The germline V gene has CDR1 MGHDK and CDR2 SYGVNS. The CDR3 length is 14 residues. V was clipped by 2 bases and J by 1 base, with 9 bases between them. CDR3 sequence reads: CASSERRGSYEQYF. CDR3 nucleotide sequence: TGTGCCAGCAGTGAAAGACGGGGATCCTACGAGCAGTACTTC.

This chain connects TRBV27 to TRBJ1-2; D ambiguous. Trimming left V 3 bases short and J 4 bases short, with 21 bases between. CDR1 is MNHEY and CDR2 is SMNVEV in the germline V gene (reference sequence). This CDR3 contains 17 residues. In nucleotides, the CDR3 is TGTGCCAGCAGTTTTCGATCCGGAGAAGTGATTGCCTATGGCTACACCTTC. Its protein product is CASSFRSGEVIAYGYTF.

V and J are TRBV5-1 and TRBJ1-1; D is unresolved. Per germline, CDR1 SGHRS and CDR2 YFSETQ. V was pared by 0 bases and J by 4 bases, with 13 bases between. This CDR3 contains 15 residues. The CDR3 DNA reads as TGCGCCAGCAGCTTGGCTACGAATCCCCCCACTGAAGCTTTCTTT. This translates into CASSLATNPPTEAFF.

This clonotype was counted a few times. The chain has TRBV7-6 and TRBJ1-1; tentative D call: TRBD1 (5 bases). The CDR3 totals 15 residues. Trimming shortened V by 1 base and J by 3 bases, and 12 bases separated the two germline ends. Germline assignment: CDR1 SGHVS and CDR2 FNYEAQ. Here the CDR3 reads CASSLGGRADTEAFF. Written as DNA, the CDR3 is TGTGCCAGCAGCTTAGGGGGCCGAGCGGACACTGAAGCTTTCTTT.

This clonotype was detected a few times. This rearrangement joins TRBV20-1 to TRBJ1-1, with no clear D. Deletions cut 4 bases from V and 3 bases from J, with 12 bases between. Germline V gene sequence: CDR1 DFQATT, CDR2 SNEGSKA (reference sequence). The CDR3 sequence is 13 residues long. In DNA, the CDR3 is TGCAGTGCTACGTCCACGCTAGACACTGAAGCTTTCTTT. Translating gives CSATSTLDTEAFF.

The chain uses TRBV20-1 and TRBJ1-4, with unresolved D. Germline CDR1 DFQATT, CDR2 SNEGSKA (reference sequence). V was shortened by 5 bases and J by 0 bases, with 13 bases between the two germline ends. The CDR3 sequence is 15 residues long. CDR3 sequence: CSALITIATNEKLFF. CDR3 in DNA: TGCAGTGCTCTGATTACAATAGCAACTAATGAAAAACTGTTTTTT.

A few counts support this clonotype. The chain recombines TRBV6-2 or TRBV6-3 with TRBJ2-1; perhaps TRBD2 as D (6 bases). Germline V lookup: CDR1 MNHEY, CDR2 SVGEGT. V lost 5 bases and J lost 6, with 11 bases in between. This CDR3 is built from 13 residues. CDR3 amino acids: CASSVGLTNEQFF. The CDR3 region has the DNA TGTGCCAGCAGTGTGGGACTCACCAATGAGCAGTTCTTC.

The rearrangement uses TRBV15 and TRBJ1-5; no firm D call. This CDR3 comprises 17 residues. Germline CDR1 reads LNHNV; CDR2 reads YYDKDF (reference sequence). The V end lost 0 bases, the J end lost 0 bases, and 12 bases lay between the germline ends. The chain's CDR3 is CATSRDRNSNSNQPQHF. CDR3 DNA sequence: TGTGCCACCAGCAGAGATCGGAACTCTAATAGCAATCAGCCCCAGCATTTT.

This chain uses TRBV5-5 with TRBJ1-1; D remains ambiguous. V was clipped by 4 bases and J by 11 bases, with 21 bases between them. CDR3 length equals 14 residues. Germline-derived CDR1 and CDR2 are SGHKS and YYEKEE (reference sequence). The CDR3 DNA is TGTGCCAGCAGCCTGGAGTTTTACGGTGAATGGGCTTTCTTT. Its translation: CASSLEFYGEWAFF.

The gene calls are TRBV7-9 and TRBJ2-5; the D is unclear. V lost 4 bases and J lost 6, with 3 bases in between. Germline V gives CDR1 SEHNR, CDR2 FQNEAQ (reference sequence). CDR3 length equals 10 residues. DNA for the CDR3: TGTGCCAGCAGCTCTCAGACCCAGTACTTC. As protein: CASSSQTQYF.

This clonotype appeared a few times. The rearrangement joins TRBV18 to TRBJ1-2; 12 nucleotides agree with TRBD1. The germline V gene encodes CDR1 KGHSH and CDR2 LQKENI. This CDR3 comprises 14 residues. J was trimmed by 13 bases and V by 3 bases; bases with no gene match: 9. CDR3 residues: CASSPPGQGASATF. For the CDR3, the DNA is TGTGCCAGCTCACCGCCGGGACAGGGGGCCTCCGCCACCTTC.

This clonotype was picked up a small number of times. The rearrangement joins TRBV7-3 to TRBJ1-2; 7 bases are shared with TRBD1. Germline CDR1 reads SGHTA; CDR2 reads FQGTGA. V trimming: 5 bases; J trimming: 8 bases; junction bases outside the gene matches: 8. The CDR3 is 13 amino acids. This chain's CDR3 is CASSVEGAPGYTF. DNA for the CDR3: TGTGCCAGCAGCGTTGAGGGGGCGCCGGGCTACACCTTC.